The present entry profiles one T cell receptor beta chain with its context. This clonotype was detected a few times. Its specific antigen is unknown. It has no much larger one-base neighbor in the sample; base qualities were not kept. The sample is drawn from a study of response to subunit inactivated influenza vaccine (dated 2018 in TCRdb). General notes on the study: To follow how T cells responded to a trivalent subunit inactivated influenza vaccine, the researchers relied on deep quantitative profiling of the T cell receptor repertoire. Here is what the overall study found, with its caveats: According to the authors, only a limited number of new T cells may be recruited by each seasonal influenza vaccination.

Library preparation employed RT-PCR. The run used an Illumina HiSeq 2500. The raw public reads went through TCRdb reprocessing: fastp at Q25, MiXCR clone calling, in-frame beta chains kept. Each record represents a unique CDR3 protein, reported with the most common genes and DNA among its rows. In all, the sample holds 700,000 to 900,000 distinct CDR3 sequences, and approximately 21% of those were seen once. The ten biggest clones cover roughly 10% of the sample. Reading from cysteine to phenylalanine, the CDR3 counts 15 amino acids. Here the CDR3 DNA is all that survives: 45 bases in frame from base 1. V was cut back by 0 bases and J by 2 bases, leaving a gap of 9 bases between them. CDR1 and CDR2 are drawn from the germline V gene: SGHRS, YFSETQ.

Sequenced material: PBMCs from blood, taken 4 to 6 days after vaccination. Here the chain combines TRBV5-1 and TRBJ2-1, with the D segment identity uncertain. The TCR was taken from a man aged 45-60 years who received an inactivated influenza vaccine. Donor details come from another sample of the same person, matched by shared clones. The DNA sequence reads TGCGCCAGCAGCTTGGGAGTTTTCACCTACAATGAGCAGTTCTTC. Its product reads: CASSLGVFTYNEQFF.